The clone carrying this T cell receptor beta chain was found a few times. As yet, its antigen is unknown. The data originate from a study of T cell repertoires in cytomegalovirus infection. TCRdb passed the reads through MiXCR, listing each CDR3 protein once. The table records about 310,000 distinct CDR3 sequences, approximately 25% of them present only once. This CDR3 is 15 amino acids long. The V gene end was trimmed by 1 base and the J gene end by 5 bases; junction bases not matched to a gene: 5. In germline, CDR1 is SGHTA, CDR2 FQGTGA. The source of this sequence is a human donor in good health (CMV status not recorded). Some clones in this sample may be carry-over from other donors' samples. The sequencing here drew on cultured PBMCs, taken from culture after CMV antigen stimulation. This sequence joins TRBV7-3 and TRBJ2-1; 7 bases line up with TRBD2. The CDR3 region has the DNA TGTGCCAGCAGCTTAAGGGCTAGCGGAAACAATGAGCAGTTCTTC. Translated: CASSLRASGNNEQFF.